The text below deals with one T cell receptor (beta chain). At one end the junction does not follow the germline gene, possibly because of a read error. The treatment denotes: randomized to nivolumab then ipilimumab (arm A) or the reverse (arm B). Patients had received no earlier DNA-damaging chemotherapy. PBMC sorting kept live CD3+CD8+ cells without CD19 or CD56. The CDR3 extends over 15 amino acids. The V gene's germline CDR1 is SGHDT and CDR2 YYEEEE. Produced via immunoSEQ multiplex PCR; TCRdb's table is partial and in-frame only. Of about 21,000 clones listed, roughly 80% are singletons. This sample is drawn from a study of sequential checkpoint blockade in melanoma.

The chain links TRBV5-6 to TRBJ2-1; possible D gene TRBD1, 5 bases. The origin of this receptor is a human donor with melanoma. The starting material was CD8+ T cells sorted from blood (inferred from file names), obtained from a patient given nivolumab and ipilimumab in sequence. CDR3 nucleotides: TGTGCCAGCAGCTTGGGGTACAGGTCCTTCAATGAGCAGTTCTTC. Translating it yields CASSLGYRSFNEQFF.